This TCR beta chain came from a study of blood T cell repertoires in COVID-19. Germline loops: CDR1 GTSNPN, CDR2 SVGIG (reference sequence). The CDR3 covers 15 residues. Between the trimmed V and J ends, which lost 0 bases and 6 bases, there was a span of 15 bases. The protocol was immunoSEQ multiplex PCR, while the TCRdb copy is restricted to in-frame clones and leaves out a portion. This sample has around 30,000 clones; approximately 90% occur once, and the top ten carry about 2%. The rearrangement links TRBV30 to TRBJ2-1, with TRBD2 as a possible D gene (6 bases). This TCR derives from a man in his forties or fifties with active or convalescent COVID-19. Material: peripheral blood. In DNA form, the CDR3 reads TGTGCCTGGAGTGTACTCGGGAGCATAGGCAATGAGCAGTTCTTC. It is translated as CAWSVLGSIGNEQFF.